Below are 18 T cell receptor beta chains sequenced from a single sample in a study of shared clonotypes between healthy human individuals. Sequenced by immunoSEQ multiplex PCR; TCRdb stores in-frame clones only, minus some. The sample lists 900,000 to 1,200,000 clones, approximately 80% seen once, with 0.55% to 0.7% in the top ten. Sequencing input: memory CD4+ T cells from PBMCs. The sample's subset: CD45RA-negative fraction. The source of these receptors is a man aged 18 to 29 in good health. Some clones in this sample may be carry-over from other donors' samples.

The J gene is TRBJ2-7, the V gene TRBV5-4; no clear D gene. The CDR3 totals 13 residues. Trimming removed 4 bases from V and 2 bases from J, with 10 bases in between. CDR1 and CDR2 from the germline V gene are SGHNT and YYREEE (reference sequence). CDR3 sequence reads: CASSPDLAYEQYF. The CDR3 DNA reads TGTGCCAGCAGCCCTGACCTGGCCTACGAGCAGTACTTC.

Regarding this clone: This may be a read error, as it is one base from a much larger clone. The genes are TRBV6-8 and TRBJ1-2; perhaps TRBD1 as D (6 bases). The CDR3 sequence is 11 residues long. V was pared by 6 bases and J by 5 bases, with 7 bases between. Germline CDR1 is MNHGY and CDR2 is SAAAGT. The CDR3 loop reads CASSTGYGYTF. CDR3 bases: TGTGCCAGCAGCACAGGGTATGGCTACACCTTC.

About this clone: The same CDR3 also results from other DNA sequences found in this sample. The chain is built from TRBV27 and TRBJ1-3, with D hard to call. Trimming left V 2 bases short and J 3 bases short, with 5 bases between. The length of the CDR3 is 13 residues. Germline-derived CDR1 and CDR2 are MNHEY and SMNVEV (reference sequence). Here the CDR3 DNA reads TGTGCCAGCAGTTTAAGGGATGGAAACACCATATATTTT. Protein sequence: CASSLRDGNTIYF.

A single count supports this clone. The chain has TRBV18 and TRBJ2-6; no clear D gene. The CDR3 runs to 16 residues. The ends were cut back, 3 bases at V and 0 bases at J, with 9 bases in the middle. CDR1 is KGHSH and CDR2 is LQKENI in the germline V gene. CDR3 amino acids: CASSPGSNSGANVLTF. CDR3 nucleotide sequence: TGTGCCAGCTCACCGGGCAGTAACTCTGGGGCCAACGTCCTGACTTTC. Full variable domain (missing parts from reference TRBV18 and TRBJ2-6): NAGVMQNPRHLVRRRGQEARLRCSPMKGHSHVYWYRQLPEEGLKFMVYLQKENIIDESGMPKERFSAEFPKEGPSILRIQQVVRGDSAAYFCASSPGSNSGANVLTFGAGSRLTVL.

This chain uses TRBV5-5 with TRBJ2-7; D is ambiguous. The CDR3 is 14 amino acids. Trimming took 2 bases from V and 5 from J, leaving 14 bases between them. Germline values: CDR1 SGHKS, CDR2 YYEKEE (reference sequence). CDR3 nucleotide sequence: TGTGCCAGCAGCTTAGGCGGTCCGCGCAACGAGCAGTACTTC. Translated, it gives CASSLGGPRNEQYF. Based on the CDR3 plus reference TRBV5-5 and TRBJ2-7, the full variable domain is DAGVTQSPTHLIKTRGQQVTLRCSPISGHKSVSWYQQVLGQGPQFIFQYYEKEERGRGNFPDRFSARQFPNYSSELNVNALLLGDSALYLCASSLGGPRNEQYFGPGTRLTVT.

The rearrangement joins TRBV5-1 to TRBJ2-5; TRBD2 is a possible D gene (6 bases). Germline CDR1 reads SGHRS; CDR2 reads YFSETQ. Trimming took 4 bases from V and 0 from J, leaving 13 bases between them. This CDR3 region has 15 residues. CDR3: CASSTGLSYQETQYF. For the CDR3, the DNA is TGCGCCAGCAGCACGGGACTTTCGTACCAAGAGACCCAGTACTTC.

The CDR3: CASSLRSGGYTF. CDR3 DNA: TGTGCCAGTAGTCTCAGAAGTGGGGGCTACACCTTC. The genes are TRBV19 and TRBJ1-2; D not certain. The length of the CDR3 is 12 residues. The germline V and J ends were trimmed by 5 bases and 8 bases, with 12 bases remaining between them. Germline V gene lookup returns CDR1 LNHDA and CDR2 SQIVND (reference sequence).

This clone appeared a few times. The genes are TRBV6-8 and TRBJ1-5; the D gene is possibly TRBD1 (6 bases). Germline values: CDR1 MNHGY, CDR2 SAAAGT. V shed 3 bases and J shed 4 bases, with 10 bases lying between them. CDR3 length equals 14 residues. The CDR3 here is CASSYRTENQPQHF. CDR3 bases: TGTGCCAGCAGTTATAGGACAGAAAATCAGCCCCAGCATTTT.

The V call is TRBV30, the J call TRBJ2-1, with 7 bases lining up with TRBD1. The CDR3 loop spans 13 amino acids. J was trimmed by 7 bases and V by 2 bases; bases with no gene match: 5. Germline V gene data show CDR1 as GTSNPN and CDR2 as SVGIG (reference sequence). The DNA of the CDR3 is TGTGCCTGGAGTTTGGGACAGCGAAATGAGCAGTTCTTC. This translates into CAWSLGQRNEQFF.

This chain connects TRBV30 to TRBJ1-1; TRBD1 might be the D (6 bases). The germline CDR1 and CDR2 sequences are GTSNPN and SVGIG (reference sequence). This CDR3 is built from 14 residues. Trimming left V 7 bases short and J 0 bases short, with 15 bases between. CDR3: CASHREGVNTEAFF. CDR3 coding DNA: TGTGCCTCCCACAGGGAAGGAGTGAACACTGAAGCTTTCTTT.

Ten or more counts support this clone. This chain uses TRBV28 with TRBJ1-1, with unresolved D. The CDR3 covers 16 residues. Germline CDR1 is MDHEN and CDR2 is SYDVKM. V was cut by 3 bases and J by 0 bases, with 14 bases left in between. The CDR3 here is CASSFPRVRLNTEAFF. In DNA, the CDR3 is TGTGCCAGCAGTTTTCCGAGGGTAAGGCTGAACACTGAAGCTTTCTTT. The full variable domain, its missing parts supplied by reference TRBV28 and TRBJ1-1, is DVKVTQSSRYLVKRTGEKVFLECVQDMDHENMFWYRQDPGLGLRLIYFSYDVKMKEKGDIPEGYSVSREKKERFSLILESASTNQTSMYLCASSFPRVRLNTEAFFGQGTRLTVV.

The chain combines TRBV9 with TRBJ2-1, with TRBD2 matching over 8 bases. Germline trimming cut 0 bases from V and 7 bases from J; bases unmatched to any gene: 6. This CDR3 region has 15 residues. The germline CDR1 and CDR2 sequences are SGDLS and YYNGEE. The CDR3 loop reads CASSVGTSSMNEQFF. CDR3 sequence (DNA): TGTGCCAGCAGCGTAGGGACTAGCTCCATGAATGAGCAGTTCTTC.

The chain uses TRBV5-6 and TRBJ2-4, with 7 positions matching TRBD2. Germline V gives CDR1 SGHDT, CDR2 YYEEEE. The junction had 6 bases not matched to a gene; V was cut back by 3 bases and J by 0 bases. This CDR3 spans 16 amino acids. CDR3 loop: CASSSVLALAKNIQYF. The CDR3 DNA follows: TGTGCCAGCAGCTCGGTACTAGCGTTAGCCAAAAACATTCAGTACTTC.

In its sample, this clone was seen a few times. The rearrangement joins TRBV5-7 to TRBJ2-5; D is unclear. The DNA matches TRBJ2-7 better at its end, which makes the J call doubtful. TRBV5-7 is marked as an open reading frame, function uncertain. CDR3 length equals 12 residues. Here the CDR3 reads CASSLEHYEQYF. CDR3 in DNA: TGTGCCAGCAGCTTAGAACACTACGAGCAGTACTTC.

The J gene is TRBJ1-5, the V gene TRBV5-1, with TRBD1 as a possible D gene (5 bases). Per the germline V gene, CDR1 is SGHRS and CDR2 is YFSETQ. CDR3 length equals 14 residues. V lost 0 bases and J 5 bases, leaving 9 bases between the germline ends. CDR3: CASSLVRADQPQHF. The DNA of the CDR3 is TGCGCCAGCAGCTTGGTCAGGGCGGATCAGCCCCAGCATTTT.

The chain joins TRBV5-1 to TRBJ2-1; D unclear. V lost 0 bases and J lost 8, with 12 bases in between. Germline CDR1 SGHRS, CDR2 YFSETQ. The CDR3 contains 14 residues. CDR3 sequence reads: CASSLGLSSDEQFF. Here the CDR3 DNA reads TGCGCCAGCAGCTTGGGCCTATCCAGCGATGAGCAGTTCTTC.

In its sample, this clone was seen once. The chain has TRBV7-2 and TRBJ1-3; D call uncertain. The V end was cut by 5 bases, the J end by 6 bases, with 8 bases between. The CDR3 extends over 12 amino acids. The germline V gene has CDR1 SGHTA and CDR2 FQGNSA. The CDR3 region has the DNA TGTGCCAGCAGCCCCCTCCAAAACACCATATATTTT. Protein product: CASSPLQNTIYF.

The CDR3 loop reads CASSFIGVQTNTEAFF. Here the CDR3 DNA reads TGTGCCAGCAGTTTTATTGGTGTACAGACGAACACTGAAGCTTTCTTT. The chain employs TRBV28 and TRBJ1-1; D gene uncertain. Looked up from germline, CDR1 is MDHEN and CDR2 is SYDVKM. V dropped 3 bases and J dropped 1 base, with 15 bases sitting between them. The CDR3 consists of 16 residues.